Following are 29 T cell receptor beta chains from one sample sequenced in a study of CD8+ T cells in alopecia areata. cDNA serving as the sequencing template came from extracted, reverse transcribed RNA. The table came from immunoSEQ multiplex PCR; TCRdb's copy has only in-frame clones and leaves some out. The repertoire holds 61,000 or so clones, with around 96% as singletons. Here the sequenced sample was CD8+ T cells sorted from blood, taken at week 0. Source of these receptors: a human donor with alopecia areata.

This chain connects TRBV7-9 to TRBJ2-5, with D maybe TRBD1 (6 bases). With 6 bases removed from V and 5 bases from J, the gap between germline ends came to 22 bases. The CDR3 spans 16 residues. CDR1 is SEHNR and CDR2 is FQNEAQ in the germline V gene (reference sequence). In nucleotides, the CDR3 is TGTGCCAGCAGTCGCTCGACAGGAGCCTTCGTCGAGACCCAGTACTTC. Translating gives CASSRSTGAFVETQYF.

The chain links TRBV12-5 to TRBJ2-5; D gene unclear. V lost 1 base, J lost 5 bases, and 8 bases lay in between. CDR1 is LGHNT and CDR2 is FRNRAP in the germline V gene. The CDR3 runs to 13 residues. The CDR3 coding sequence is TGTGCTAGTGGTTTGGGGCTCCGGGAGACCCAGTACTTC. Protein product: CASGLGLRETQYF.

To note about this clone: The sample contains more than one DNA sequence encoding this CDR3. The gene calls are TRBV19 and TRBJ2-1; 8 bases fit TRBD1. Germline V CDR1 and CDR2: LNHDA, SQIVND (reference sequence). This CDR3 spans 15 amino acids. Trimming removed 4 bases from V and 1 base from J; junction bases left unmatched: 3. The CDR3 DNA reads as TGTGCCAGTAGTAGGACAGGGAGATCCTACAATGAGCAGTTCTTC. Amino acids: CASSRTGRSYNEQFF. The variable domain in full, completed from reference TRBV19 and TRBJ2-1, reads DGGITQSPKYLFRKEGQNVTLSCEQNLNHDAMYWYRQDPGQGLRLIYYSQIVNDFQKGDIAEGYSVSREKKESFPLTVTSAQKNPTAFYLCASSRTGRSYNEQFFGPGTRLTVL.

V usage is TRBV14 and J usage is TRBJ1-1; TRBD1 aligns across 9 bases. This CDR3 comprises 14 residues. The germline CDR1 and CDR2 sequences are SGHDN and FVKESK. With V trimmed by 3 bases and J by 7 bases, 6 bases remained unmatched. CDR3 residues: CASSHTGQGGEAFF. The CDR3 bases are TGTGCCAGCAGCCATACGGGACAGGGCGGTGAAGCTTTCTTT.

The chain joins TRBV5-1 to TRBJ1-1, with D possibly being TRBD1 (6 bases). Germline V gene sequence: CDR1 SGHRS, CDR2 YFSETQ. The CDR3 covers 14 residues. Trimming stripped 0 bases from V and 5 bases from J, with 11 bases between. For the CDR3, the DNA is TGCGCCAGCAGCTTGGGGCGGGGGCGGACTGAAGCTTTCTTT. Protein product: CASSLGRGRTEAFF.

V usage is TRBV6-5 and J usage is TRBJ2-2, with D unresolved. CDR3 size: 15 residues. V was cut by 3 bases and J by 0 bases, with 8 bases left in between. From germline, CDR1 is MNHEY and CDR2 SVGAGI. The CDR3 spells CASSYKDANTGELFF. CDR3 nucleotides: TGTGCCAGCAGTTATAAAGACGCGAACACCGGGGAGCTGTTTTTT.

The chain is built from TRBV19 and TRBJ2-7; TRBD1 aligns across 9 bases. This CDR3 region has 16 residues. The germline gives CDR1 LNHDA, CDR2 SQIVND (reference sequence). V trimming: 6 bases; J trimming: 2 bases; junction bases outside the gene matches: 11. The CDR3 loop reads CASSMGTGSAAYEQYF. The CDR3 DNA sequence: TGTGCCAGTAGCATGGGGACAGGGTCCGCCGCCTACGAGCAGTACTTC.

This chain uses TRBV6-1 with TRBJ2-7; D is perhaps TRBD1 (5 bases). Germline V gene lookup returns CDR1 MNHNS and CDR2 SASEGT. This CDR3 comprises 15 residues. The ends were cut back, 2 bases at V and 2 bases at J, with 13 bases in the middle. The DNA of the CDR3 is TGTGCCAGCAGTGAACTGTCAGGGTCAACCTACGAGCAGTACTTC. It specifies CASSELSGSTYEQYF.

This clone was recorded once. The CDR3 here is CASGRTGTEAFF. The CDR3 nucleotides read TGTGCCAGCGGTAGGACAGGGACTGAAGCTTTCTTT. The chain uses TRBV27 and TRBJ1-1; 8 bases line up with TRBD1. CDR3 size: 12 residues. The trim removed 8 bases at V and 5 bases at J, leaving 4 bases unmatched. CDR1 MNHEY and CDR2 SMNVEV come from the germline V gene (reference sequence).

The V and J genes are TRBV15 and TRBJ2-5; unclear D gene. This CDR3 has 12 residues. Trimming shortened V by 8 bases and J by 7 bases, and 14 bases separated the two germline ends. CDR1 and CDR2 from the germline V gene are LNHNV and YYDKDF (reference sequence). CDR3: CATHATDGTQYF. The DNA for the CDR3 is TGTGCCACCCACGCAACAGACGGGACCCAGTACTTC.

The rearrangement uses TRBV7-6 and TRBJ2-1; D might be TRBD1 (6 bases). Trimming pared 5 bases from V and 2 bases from J, leaving 16 bases between. The CDR3 contains 16 residues. Per the germline V gene, CDR1 is SGHVS and CDR2 is FNYEAQ. CDR3 sequence (DNA): TGTGCCAGCAGCCCACCCTCAGGGGCTCCCTACAATGAGCAGTTCTTC. Protein sequence: CASSPPSGAPYNEQFF.

Concerning this clone itself: Germline is not matched at one junction end, which may reflect a read error. The chain recombines TRBV23-1 with TRBJ2-4; D might be TRBD1 (6 bases). TRBV23-1 counts as an open reading frame of uncertain function. The CDR3 has 9 residues. The CDR3 DNA is TGCGCCAGCAGGCACACAGGGCACTTC. As protein: CASRHTGHF.

The rearrangement uses TRBV6-1 and TRBJ2-7; D might be TRBD2 (6 bases). Germline assignment: CDR1 MNHNS and CDR2 SASEGT. Trimming left V 0 bases short and J 7 bases short, with 7 bases between. CDR3 length equals 12 residues. As DNA, the CDR3 is TGTGCCAGCAGTGAAGCCGGGAGTGAGCAGTACTTC. Its translation is CASSEAGSEQYF.

The chain's CDR3 is CASSRHPGGATDTQYF. In nucleotides, the CDR3 is TGTGCCAGCAGCCGCCACCCAGGGGGCGCAACAGATACGCAGTATTTT. The V call is TRBV7-8, the J call TRBJ2-3; 8 bases match TRBD1. The J segment lost 3 bases and the V segment lost 5 bases, leaving 10 bases of the junction unmatched. The CDR3 is 16 residues long. Germline values: CDR1 SGHVS, CDR2 FQNEAQ. The full variable domain, rest sourced from reference TRBV7-8 and TRBJ2-3, is GAGVSQSPRYKVAKRGQDVALRCDPISGHVSLFWYQQALGQGPEFLTYFQNEAQLDKSGLPSDRFFAERPEGSVSTLKIQRTQQEDSAVYLCASSRHPGGATDTQYFGPGTRLTVL.

This chain links TRBV27 with TRBJ1-2; TRBD1 aligns across 8 bases. This CDR3 comprises 16 residues. J lost 5 bases, V lost 5 bases, and 13 bases had no gene match. Germline V lookup: CDR1 MNHEY, CDR2 SMNVEV (reference sequence). CDR3: CASSPGTGATSYGYTF. In nucleotides, the CDR3 is TGTGCCAGCAGTCCCGGGACAGGAGCCACGTCTTATGGCTACACCTTC.

This rearrangement joins TRBV4-2 to TRBJ2-1, with 11 bases fitting TRBD2. Trimming removed 0 bases from V and 0 bases from J; junction bases left unmatched: 4. Germline V gene data show CDR1 as LGHNA and CDR2 as YNFKEQ. The CDR3 contains 18 residues. The CDR3 is CASSQERLAGGSYNEQFF. In DNA form, the CDR3 reads TGTGCCAGCAGCCAAGAGAGGCTAGCGGGGGGCTCCTACAATGAGCAGTTCTTC.

As for this clone: In the same sample, other DNA sequences code for this CDR3. The V and J genes are TRBV5-1 and TRBJ1-1; no definite D call. This CDR3 is 14 amino acids long. Per germline, CDR1 SGHRS and CDR2 YFSETQ. V was shortened by 4 bases and J by 0 bases, with 10 bases between the two germline ends. The CDR3 spells CASSLRTVNTEAFF. CDR3 DNA sequence: TGCGCCAGCAGCCTACGGACGGTGAACACTGAAGCTTTCTTT.

The chain couples TRBV7-9 to TRBJ2-1, with D perhaps given as TRBD1 or TRBD2 (5 bases each). This CDR3 comprises 17 residues. CDR1 is SEHNR, CDR2 FQNEAQ, per germline (reference sequence). V was clipped by 2 bases and J by 6 bases, with 20 bases between them. The CDR3 loop reads CASSLNSGHRVVNEQFF. The CDR3 bases are TGTGCCAGCAGCTTAAACTCGGGGCATCGGGTTGTCAATGAGCAGTTCTTC.

The V gene is TRBV7-9, the J gene TRBJ2-2; no clear D gene. CDR1 is SEHNR and CDR2 is FQNEAQ in the germline V gene (reference sequence). The CDR3 is made up of 13 amino acids. The V end was cut by 3 bases, the J end by 4 bases, with 6 bases between. CDR3 protein: CASSFQSTGELFF. DNA of the CDR3: TGTGCCAGCAGCTTCCAGAGCACCGGGGAGCTGTTTTTT. Full variable domain (rest looked up from reference TRBV7-9 and TRBJ2-2): DTGVSQNPRHKITKRGQNVTFRCDPISEHNRLYWYRQTLGQGPEFLTYFQNEAQLEKSRLLSDRFSAERPKGSFSTLEIQRTEQGDSAMYLCASSFQSTGELFFGEGSRLTVL.

The rearrangement joins TRBV27 to TRBJ2-1; 10 positions agree with TRBD1. With 6 bases clipped from V and 6 bases from J, the junction kept 5 bases outside the gene matches. The CDR3 consists of 14 residues. CDR1 MNHEY and CDR2 SMNVEV come from the germline V gene (reference sequence). The CDR3 reads CASRGTGDINEQFF. For the CDR3, the DNA is TGTGCCAGCAGGGGGACAGGGGACATCAATGAGCAGTTCTTC.

In regard to this clone: The same CDR3 is also encoded by other DNA sequences in this sample. The chain uses TRBV30 and TRBJ2-2; TRBD2 might be the D (5 bases). V lost 0 bases, J lost 6 bases, and 14 bases lay in between. The germline CDR1 and CDR2 sequences are GTSNPN and SVGIG (reference sequence). The CDR3 sequence is 15 residues long. The DNA of the CDR3 is TGTGCCTGGAGTGTCCCGGGGATGGTGGCCGGGGAGCTGTTTTTT. Translation gives CAWSVPGMVAGELFF.

The chain has TRBV29-1 and TRBJ2-2, with TRBD2 matching over 8 bases. Germline V gene data show CDR1 as SQVTM and CDR2 as ANQGSEA. The CDR3 runs to 13 residues. J lost 7 bases, V lost 2 bases, and 3 bases had no gene match. Here the CDR3 reads CSVEKAGGGELFF. In nucleotides, the CDR3 is TGCAGCGTTGAAAAGGCGGGGGGCGGGGAGCTGTTTTTT.

J is TRBJ2-2 and V is TRBV6-5; 8 bases match TRBD2. The trim removed 6 bases at V and 6 bases at J, leaving 9 bases unmatched. The V gene's germline CDR1 is MNHEY and CDR2 SVGAGI. The CDR3 loop spans 15 amino acids. The CDR3 sequence is CASSPSRGDPGELFF. CDR3 coding DNA: TGTGCCAGCAGCCCCTCGCGGGGGGATCCCGGGGAGCTGTTTTTT.

J is TRBJ2-7 and V is TRBV30, with 11 positions matching TRBD1. The junction had 8 bases not matched to a gene; V was cut back by 0 bases and J by 1 base. Germline V gene lookup returns CDR1 GTSNPN and CDR2 SVGIG (reference sequence). The CDR3 sequence is 17 residues long. The CDR3 DNA sequence: TGTGCCTGGAGTGTACTCCCCGGACAGGGGGCATCCTACGAGCAGTACTTC. Residues: CAWSVLPGQGASYEQYF.

CDR3 coding DNA: TGTGCCAGCAGCTTAGTGGGCGGGGGTGGAGAGACCCAGTACTTC. The encoded protein is CASSLVGGGGETQYF. This sequence joins TRBV7-6 and TRBJ2-5; 7 positions agree with TRBD2. Germline V gene lookup returns CDR1 SGHVS and CDR2 FNYEAQ. V dropped 1 base and J dropped 4; count of bases not matched to a gene: 6. This CDR3 is 15 amino acids long.

The V and J genes are TRBV4-3 and TRBJ2-2, with D possibly being TRBD1 (5 bases). This CDR3 contains 15 residues. CDR1 LGHNA and CDR2 YSLEER come from the germline V gene. The V end was cut by 3 bases, the J end by 5 bases, with 13 bases between. Here the CDR3 reads CASSQYAQGTGELFF. The CDR3 bases are TGCGCCAGCAGCCAGTACGCGCAGGGAACCGGGGAGCTGTTTTTT.

V and J are TRBV5-4 and TRBJ1-5; D is unresolved. Between the trimmed V and J ends, which lost 5 bases and 5 bases, there was a span of 17 bases. CDR1 SGHNT and CDR2 YYREEE come from the germline V gene (reference sequence). The CDR3 spans 15 residues. This CDR3 is CASSIQGYGHQPQHF. CDR3 DNA sequence: TGTGCCAGCAGTATTCAAGGGTACGGTCATCAGCCCCAGCATTTT.

The chain recombines TRBV29-1 with TRBJ2-1; TRBD1 agrees at 9 bases. Germline CDR1 and CDR2: SQVTM and ANQGSEA. J was trimmed by 10 bases and V by 6 bases; bases with no gene match: 10. There are 13 residues in the CDR3. The CDR3 protein is CSVLRTGDGEQFF. The CDR3 DNA sequence: TGCAGCGTCCTACGGACAGGGGACGGAGAGCAGTTCTTC.

This chain connects TRBV7-9 to TRBJ2-1; 8 bases match TRBD1. Germline values: CDR1 SEHNR, CDR2 FQNEAQ (reference sequence). The V and J ends lost 2 bases and 5 bases, in that order; junction bases with no gene match: 5. The CDR3 consists of 15 residues. CDR3 loop: CASSLRGQGHNEQFF. As DNA, the CDR3 is TGTGCCAGCAGCTTACGAGGACAGGGACACAATGAGCAGTTCTTC.